These 32 T cell receptor beta chains came from one sample sequenced in a study of blood T cell repertoires in COVID-19 (dated by TCRdb to about 2020). Receptor libraries were prepared by the immunoSEQ multiplex PCR assay. What TCRdb holds here is the immuneACCESS table cut down to in-frame rearrangements. Part of the clones is not present; checked against another copy, under half of the missing clones reflect an unresolved V gene, and the others are unexplained. In this sample the table shows some 250,000 clones, 80% to 90% of which occur a single time. Approximately 12% of the sample is held by the ten biggest clonotypes. The sample comprised peripheral blood. The receptors come from a woman in her 30s with COVID-19, enrolled during active disease.

V is TRBV18 and J is TRBJ1-6; 7 nucleotides align to TRBD1. Germline CDR1 is KGHSH and CDR2 is LQKENI. Losses at the gene ends were 3 bases for V and 11 bases for J; bases not matched to a gene: 4. The CDR3 is 13 residues long. The CDR3 sequence: CASSPTGSAPLHF. As DNA, the CDR3 is TGTGCCAGCTCACCGACAGGGAGTGCACCCCTCCACTTT.

V gene TRBV12-5 combines with J gene TRBJ2-3; D gene unclear. Germline lookup yields CDR1 LGHNT and CDR2 FRNRAP. V shed 6 bases and J shed 9 bases, with 13 bases lying between them. This CDR3 region has 12 residues. CDR3 protein: CASGPKTITQYF. The CDR3 nucleotides read TGTGCTAGTGGCCCTAAAACGATAACGCAGTATTTT.

The chain uses TRBV21-1 and TRBJ2-3; whether TRBD1, the table's D call, matches the DNA was not checked. TRBV21-1 is flagged as a pseudogene. The CDR3 covers 19 residues. DNA of the CDR3: TGTGCCAGCAGCAAAGGAGTGACAGGTGCCAAGGAGATCACAGATACGCAGTATTTT. Its translation is CASSKGVTGAKEITDTQYF.

The rearrangement joins TRBV2 to TRBJ2-7, with a possible D match to TRBD1 (7 bases). The CDR3 totals 14 residues. Germline CDR1 is SNHLY and CDR2 is FYNNEI. Trimming shortened V by 5 bases and J by 6 bases, and 17 bases separated the two germline ends. As DNA, the CDR3 is TGTGCCAGCAGTCAGACAGGGACTCGTCCCGAGCAGTACTTC. It translates to CASSQTGTRPEQYF.

The chain recombines TRBV4-1 with TRBJ2-7; TRBD2 matches 10 bases. The germline gives CDR1 MGHRA, CDR2 YSYEKL. J was trimmed by 6 bases and V by 4 bases; bases with no gene match: 12. The CDR3 extends over 16 amino acids. The chain's CDR3 is CASSLSGGTGVREQYF. Written as DNA, the CDR3 is TGCGCCAGCAGCCTTAGCGGGGGGACAGGTGTCCGCGAGCAGTACTTC.

V gene TRBV13 combines with J gene TRBJ1-4; D possibly corresponds to TRBD1 (5 bases). The V end lost 7 bases, the J end lost 5 bases, and 14 bases lay between the germline ends. CDR3 length: 14 amino acids. CDR1 is PRHDT, CDR2 FYEKMQ, per germline (reference sequence). CDR3 sequence reads: CASTIGAGNEKLFF. As DNA, the CDR3 is TGTGCCAGCACCATAGGGGCAGGGAATGAAAAACTGTTTTTT.

This clone was seen once. The rearrangement uses TRBV7-9 and TRBJ2-1; 14 bases line up with TRBD2. V gave up 4 bases and J gave up 0 bases; unmatched junction bases: 2. CDR1 and CDR2 (germline): SEHNR, FQNEAQ (reference sequence). The CDR3 sequence is 17 residues long. CDR3 DNA sequence: TGTGCCAGCAGCTGGGGACTAGCGGGGGTCTCCTACAATGAGCAGTTCTTC. Translating gives CASSWGLAGVSYNEQFF.

This rearrangement joins TRBV4-2 to TRBJ1-1; TRBD1 is a possible D gene (5 bases). Deletions cut 4 bases from V and 0 bases from J, with 27 bases between. Per the germline V gene, CDR1 is LGHNA and CDR2 is YNFKEQ. The CDR3 covers 20 residues. CDR3 nucleotides: TGTGCCAGCAGCCCCCAGGGTGAGGTGGTTCAGTTCGGGTTGAACACTGAAGCTTTCTTT. The encoded protein is CASSPQGEVVQFGLNTEAFF.

Regarding this clone: Other nucleotide sequences in the sample specify the same CDR3. The V gene is TRBV5-1, the J gene TRBJ2-2; D remains unclear. The CDR3 covers 14 residues. Between the trimmed V and J ends, which lost 0 bases and 1 base, there was a span of 4 bases. Germline V lookup: CDR1 SGHRS, CDR2 YFSETQ. CDR3 sequence (DNA): TGCGCCAGCAGCTTGGCGGGGAACACCGGGGAGCTGTTTTTT. This translates into CASSLAGNTGELFF.

V and J are TRBV27 and TRBJ2-1, with 8 bases identical to TRBD2. The CDR3 is 14 amino acids. With 7 bases clipped from V and 7 bases from J, the junction kept 9 bases outside the gene matches. CDR1 and CDR2 from the germline V gene are MNHEY and SMNVEV (reference sequence). The CDR3 spells CASTIRGGRNEQFF. The CDR3 DNA follows: TGTGCCAGCACTATCCGGGGGGGCCGGAATGAGCAGTTCTTC.

A word on this clone: Other DNA sequences in the same sample also yield this CDR3. The chain has TRBV5-1 and TRBJ1-1; no definite D call. The CDR3 has 13 amino acids. V shed 0 bases and J shed 1 base, with 4 bases lying between them. Germline CDR1 reads SGHRS; CDR2 reads YFSETQ. CDR3 coding DNA: TGCGCCAGCAGCTTGGCAGGGAACACTGAAGCTTTCTTT. The encoded protein is CASSLAGNTEAFF.

The chain joins TRBV27 to TRBJ2-7, with 7 bases lining up with TRBD1. The CDR3 length is 14 residues. CDR1 is MNHEY, CDR2 SMNVEV, per germline (reference sequence). Trimming cost V 6 bases and J 6 bases; bases outside gene matches: 11. The CDR3 protein is CASSLGTALSEQYF. CDR3 in DNA: TGTGCCAGCAGCCTAGGGACAGCTCTCAGCGAGCAGTACTTC.

The chain couples TRBV27 to TRBJ2-1, with D uncertain. CDR1 is MNHEY, CDR2 SMNVEV, per germline (reference sequence). This CDR3 has 13 amino acids. The ends were cut back, 3 bases at V and 4 bases at J, with 7 bases in the middle. The CDR3 reads CASSFRRYNEQFF. The CDR3 DNA reads TGTGCCAGCAGTTTTAGGAGATACAATGAGCAGTTCTTC.

A word on this clone: This specimen includes other DNA sequences encoding the same CDR3. In DNA, the CDR3 is TGTGCCAGCAGCTTGGCGGGGGGGAACACTGAAGCTTTCTTT. The encoded protein is CASSLAGGNTEAFF. The J gene is TRBJ1-1, the V gene TRBV5-4; perhaps TRBD1 as D (5 bases). Germline CDR1 reads SGHNT; CDR2 reads YYREEE (reference sequence). This CDR3 has 14 residues. Trimming pared 0 bases from V and 1 base from J, leaving 7 bases between.

This sequence joins TRBV12-3 or TRBV12-4 and TRBJ1-1; no clear D gene. Between the trimmed V and J ends, which lost 3 bases and 2 bases, there was a span of 7 bases. The CDR3 extends over 13 amino acids. CDR3 residues: CASSFLANTEAFF. The CDR3 DNA reads as TGTGCCAGCAGTTTTTTGGCCAACACTGAAGCTTTCTTT.

This clone was counted between two and nine times. The chain carries TRBV5-5 and TRBJ2-3; 8 bases are a match to TRBD2. With 4 bases clipped from V and 4 bases from J, the junction kept 5 bases outside the gene matches. Germline CDR1 SGHKS, CDR2 YYEKEE (reference sequence). This CDR3 has 14 amino acids. The CDR3 nucleotides are TGTGCCAGCAGCCTAAGACTAGCGCCAGATACGCAGTATTTT. It encodes CASSLRLAPDTQYF.

This rearrangement joins TRBV6-5 to TRBJ2-7, with D possibly TRBD2 on 8 matching bases. The CDR3 loop spans 15 amino acids. Trimming removed 6 bases at V and 3 bases at J, with 18 bases between. Germline V gene sequence: CDR1 MNHEY, CDR2 SVGAGI. The CDR3: CASSPGRGLIYEQYF. The CDR3 nucleotides read TGTGCCAGCAGCCCCGGGAGGGGGCTCATCTACGAGCAGTACTTC.

As DNA, the CDR3 is TGTGCCAGCAGTTCTTTCTCCACCGGGGAGCTGTTTTTT. It specifies CASSSFSTGELFF. The chain employs TRBV25-1 and TRBJ2-2; D uncertain. V was cut by 5 bases and J by 4 bases, with 8 bases left in between. CDR3 size: 13 residues. Germline CDR1 is MGHDK and CDR2 is SYGVNS.

The CDR3 region has the DNA TGTGCCAGCAGCCAAGATCAGAGAGGGGGCGGTGAAAAACTGTTTTTT. This sequence encodes CASSQDQRGGGEKLFF. The rearrangement links TRBV4-2 to TRBJ1-4; TRBD1 aligns across 7 bases. CDR1 is LGHNA, CDR2 YNFKEQ, per germline. The CDR3 consists of 16 residues. V dropped 0 bases and J dropped 7; count of bases not matched to a gene: 8.

The chain joins TRBV27 to TRBJ1-2; 7 positions match TRBD1. The V gene's germline CDR1 is MNHEY and CDR2 SMNVEV (reference sequence). V lost 7 bases, J lost 0 bases, and 11 bases stayed unmatched. This CDR3 contains 16 residues. In nucleotides, the CDR3 is TGTGCCAGCACCCATAATGGGACAGAGGCTAACTATGGCTACACCTTC. It translates to CASTHNGTEANYGYTF.

This chain uses TRBV6-2 or TRBV6-3 with TRBJ1-2; 7 nucleotides agree with TRBD1. The CDR3 is 12 amino acids. CDR1 MNHEY and CDR2 SVGEGT come from the germline V gene. With V trimmed by 5 bases and J by 6 bases, 3 bases remained unmatched. CDR3 in amino acids: CASSRQGNGYTF. In nucleotides, the CDR3 is TGTGCCAGCAGTCGACAGGGAAATGGCTACACCTTC.

The J gene is TRBJ2-5, the V gene TRBV21-1; no check of the table's D call, TRBD1, against the DNA was made. TRBV21-1 is tagged as a pseudogene. This CDR3 comprises 14 residues. The DNA of the CDR3 is TGTGCCAGCAGCAAAGTGGGGACAGAAGAGACCCAGTACTTC. Translating gives CASSKVGTEETQYF.

In this sample, this clone turned up once. The rearrangement uses TRBV4-2 and TRBJ2-2; TRBD2 might be the D (6 bases). The germline gives CDR1 LGHNA, CDR2 YNFKEQ. The CDR3 is 15 residues long. The V gene lost 1 base and the J gene lost 17 bases, with 23 bases spanning the gap. CDR3 sequence: CASSQVLGRRVPPFF. As DNA, the CDR3 is TGTGCCAGCAGCCAAGTGTTAGGCCGGAGGGTCCCCCCTTTTTTT.

The CDR3 is CASSMGTGPYEQYF. The CDR3 DNA reads TGTGCCAGTAGTATGGGGACAGGGCCCTACGAGCAGTACTTC. The chain joins TRBV19 to TRBJ2-7, with TRBD1 identical over 9 bases. Germline CDR1 is LNHDA and CDR2 is SQIVND (reference sequence). This CDR3 is built from 14 residues. Trimming cost V 3 bases and J 2 bases; bases outside gene matches: 2.

CDR3 DNA: TGCAGCGTTGAGCCCGGTGCGCCAGATACGCAGTATTTT. The encoded protein is CSVEPGAPDTQYF. This sequence joins TRBV29-1 and TRBJ2-3; D unresolved. The ends were cut back, 3 bases at V and 4 bases at J, with 11 bases in the middle. CDR3 length equals 13 residues. The germline V gene has CDR1 SQVTM and CDR2 ANQGSEA.

The rearrangement links TRBV6-1 to TRBJ1-5; no definite D call. Germline-derived CDR1 and CDR2 are MNHNS and SASEGT. Between the trimmed V and J ends, which lost 2 bases and 6 bases, there was a span of 14 bases. The CDR3 runs 15 residues. The CDR3 bases are TGTGCCAGCAGTGAAACCCGAGGATCCGGTCAGCCCCAGCATTTT. Translating gives CASSETRGSGQPQHF.

The gene calls are TRBV19 and TRBJ1-1, with D unclear. Trimming took off 5 bases at V and 1 base at J, with 11 bases between the two ends. Germline V lookup: CDR1 LNHDA, CDR2 SQIVND (reference sequence). This CDR3 has 14 amino acids. The CDR3, as DNA: TGTGCCAGTAGTGGCCCTACAGCGAACACTGAAGCTTTCTTT. The encoded protein is CASSGPTANTEAFF. The variable domain in full, completed from reference TRBV19 and TRBJ1-1, reads DGGITQSPKYLFRKEGQNVTLSCEQNLNHDAMYWYRQDPGQGLRLIYYSQIVNDFQKGDIAEGYSVSREKKESFPLTVTSAQKNPTAFYLCASSGPTANTEAFFGQGTRLTVV.

The gene calls are TRBV30 and TRBJ2-1, with TRBD2 as a possible D gene (5 bases). This CDR3 comprises 14 residues. Germline-derived CDR1 and CDR2 are GTSNPN and SVGIG (reference sequence). Deletions cut 0 bases from V and 4 bases from J, with 10 bases between. The CDR3 sequence: CAWSVRGLYNEQFF. The CDR3 nucleotides are TGTGCCTGGAGTGTACGGGGATTATACAATGAGCAGTTCTTC.

The CDR3 DNA reads as TGTGCCACCAGCAGAGAGGTGGTCGAGCCTGGGGCCAACGTCCTGACTTTC. It specifies CATSREVVEPGANVLTF. The chain employs TRBV15 and TRBJ2-6; D is unclear. Germline V gene lookup returns CDR1 LNHNV and CDR2 YYDKDF (reference sequence). Trimming removed 0 bases at V and 2 bases at J, with 11 bases between. CDR3 size: 17 residues.

This clone was picked up one time. This chain uses TRBV6-1 with TRBJ1-4; no reliable D call. Trimming took off 3 bases at V and 5 bases at J, with 13 bases between the two ends. CDR1 is MNHNS and CDR2 is SASEGT in the germline V gene. CDR3 length equals 15 residues. The CDR3 loop reads CASSEYSGANEKLFF. As DNA, the CDR3 is TGTGCCAGCAGTGAGTATTCGGGAGCGAATGAAAAACTGTTTTTT.

The V call is TRBV6-2 or TRBV6-3, the J call TRBJ2-3, with 7 bases lining up with TRBD1. From germline, CDR1 is MNHEY and CDR2 SVGEGT. This CDR3 has 18 amino acids. V shed 4 bases, J shed 4 bases, and the junction held 17 bases outside the gene matches. The CDR3 sequence is CASSSNWDSADRADTQYF. The DNA of the CDR3 is TGTGCCAGCAGTTCCAACTGGGACAGTGCCGACAGGGCAGATACGCAGTATTTT.

The sample holds a few counts of this clone. The chain joins TRBV11-3 to TRBJ2-1, with TRBD2 matching over 14 bases. After removal of 4 bases from V and 10 bases from J, the junction contained 3 bases not matched to a gene. The CDR3 sequence is 14 residues long. Looked up from germline, CDR1 is SGHNT and CDR2 is YENEEA. CDR3 nucleotides: TGTGCCAGCAGCTGGACTAGCGGGGGGAGAGAGCAGTTCTTC. It is translated as CASSWTSGGREQFF. The full variable domain, rest sourced from reference TRBV11-3 and TRBJ2-1, is EAGVVQSPRYKIIEKKQPVAFWCNPISGHNTLYWYLQNLGQGPELLIRYENEEAVDDSQLPKDRFSAERLKGVDSTLKIQPAELGDSAVYLCASSWTSGGREQFFGPGTRLTVL.